These T cell receptor beta chains were read from a single sample in a study of shared clonotypes between healthy human individuals. The protocol was immunoSEQ multiplex PCR, while the TCRdb copy is restricted to in-frame clones and leaves out a portion. This table has about 820,000 clones, about 92% appearing once. The sequencing sample was made of naive CD8+ T cells sorted from blood. Every receptor here comes from a man younger than 45 in good health. The conserved cysteine and the conserved F or W are not part of the CDR3 here.

V gene: TRBV19; CDR3 protein: ASSIGNGRGAYEQY
V gene: TRBV9; CDR3 protein: ASSVEWGSTDTQY
V gene: TRBV9; CDR3 protein: ASSVGTGLSYEQY
V gene: TRBV7-8; CDR3 protein: ASSSRASGNTIY
V gene: TRBV27; CDR3 protein: ASSLLVEGSYNEQF
V gene: TRBV5-1; CDR3 protein: ASSQTPQGAIGSGANVLT
V gene: TRBV9; CDR3 protein: ASSAELAGSLGVQF
V gene: TRBV27; CDR3 protein: ASSSLAGGTDTQY
V gene: TRBV10-1; CDR3 protein: ASVSGDIQEKETQY
V gene: TRBV6-6; CDR3 protein: ASTPSGVATNEKLF
V gene: TRBV10-1; CDR3 protein: ASSEVPGVSYNEQF
V gene: TRBV28; CDR3 protein: ASMEDSGTGGVGNTIY
V gene: TRBV7-8; CDR3 protein: ASSLRVDSPLH
V gene: TRBV27; CDR3 protein: ASSLGQGSPYEQY
V gene: TRBV11-3; CDR3 protein: ASSGWTSGSPGELF
V gene: TRBV6-6; CDR3 protein: ASSYSMQKNSYEQY
V gene: TRBV7-6; CDR3 protein: ASSPSDSYEQY
V gene: TRBV12-5; CDR3 protein: ASGTGTSQETQY
V gene: TRBV5-1; CDR3 protein: ASSLRPNTEAF
V gene: TRBV30; CDR3 protein: AWGPGAVSYEQY
V gene: TRBV7-2; CDR3 protein: ASSTANTEAF
V gene: TRBV29-1; CDR3 protein: SATGLAGGKEYNEQF
V gene: TRBV10-1; CDR3 protein: ASSENPYSVTEAF
V gene: TRBV27; CDR3 protein: ASSLSSVVTGELF
V gene: TRBV11-2; CDR3 protein: ASSSTGKPLKAYEQY
V gene: TRBV20-1; CDR3 protein: SAQVNGELF
V gene: TRBV9; CDR3 protein: ASSFGDGPIYEQY
V gene: TRBV5-1; CDR3 protein: ASSLGQPLLPTLIYEQY
V gene: TRBV27; CDR3 protein: ASSLLRGPSTDTQY
V gene: TRBV7-2; CDR3 protein: ASSLAGGLGGELF
V gene: TRBV6-5; CDR3 protein: ASTPGGGFNGYT
V gene: TRBV21-1; CDR3 protein: ASSSGVGEGTEAF
V gene: TRBV9; CDR3 protein: ASSALGQHNEQF
V gene: TRBV18; CDR3 protein: ASSPTGGSYEQY
V gene: TRBV9; CDR3 protein: ASSVGQGPYGYT
V gene: TRBV15; CDR3 protein: ATSSGTSAINNEQF
V gene: TRBV10-1; CDR3 protein: ASSGTNTGELF
V gene: TRBV10-3; CDR3 protein: AISESLLAKVYEQY
V gene: TRBV5-6; CDR3 protein: ASSLTNNGGAGSYEQY
V gene: TRBV19; CDR3 protein: ASSQVASGELF
V gene: TRBV11-2; CDR3 protein: ASSPGRLEQY
V gene: TRBV19; CDR3 protein: ASSIGGSGRISLSTGELF
V gene: TRBV13; CDR3 protein: ASSLGYSEQF
V gene: TRBV30; CDR3 protein: AWSTGIDEQF
V gene: TRBV7-9; CDR3 protein: ASSLADRNNEKLF
V gene: TRBV10-3; CDR3 protein: AISGDSGVPELF
V gene: TRBV25-1; CDR3 protein: ASSDHPQGRNQPQH
V gene: TRBV13; CDR3 protein: ASSLGGGVGQPQH
V gene: TRBV18; CDR3 protein: ASSPGGQGTEAF
V gene: TRBV9; CDR3 protein: ASSEGLAVPNTGELF
V gene: TRBV30; CDR3 protein: AWSMGTSGYNEQF
V gene: TRBV7-8; CDR3 protein: ASSLAGGSGVGYGEQY
V gene: TRBV30; CDR3 protein: AWSVGTSGQETQY